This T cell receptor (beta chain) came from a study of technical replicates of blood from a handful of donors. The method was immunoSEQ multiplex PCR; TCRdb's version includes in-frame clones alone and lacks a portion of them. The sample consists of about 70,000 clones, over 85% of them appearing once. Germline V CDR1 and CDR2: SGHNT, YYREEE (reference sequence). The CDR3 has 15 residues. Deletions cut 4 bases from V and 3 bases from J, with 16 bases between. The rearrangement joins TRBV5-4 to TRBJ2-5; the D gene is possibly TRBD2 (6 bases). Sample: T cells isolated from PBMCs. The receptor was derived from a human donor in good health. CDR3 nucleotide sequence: TGTGCCAGCAGCACCGGGACTCTCTACGAAGAGACCCAGTACTTC. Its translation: CASSTGTLYEETQYF.